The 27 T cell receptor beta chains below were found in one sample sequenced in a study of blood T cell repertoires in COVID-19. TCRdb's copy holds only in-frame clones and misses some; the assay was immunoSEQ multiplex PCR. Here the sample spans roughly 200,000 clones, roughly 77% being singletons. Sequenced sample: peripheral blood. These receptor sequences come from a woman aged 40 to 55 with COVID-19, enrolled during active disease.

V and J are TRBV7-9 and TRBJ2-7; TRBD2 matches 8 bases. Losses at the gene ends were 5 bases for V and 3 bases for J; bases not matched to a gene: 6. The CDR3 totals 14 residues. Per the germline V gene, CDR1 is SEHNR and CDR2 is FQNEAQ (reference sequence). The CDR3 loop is CASSPHGTSYEQYF. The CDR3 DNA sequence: TGTGCCAGCAGCCCGCACGGGACTAGCTACGAGCAGTACTTC.

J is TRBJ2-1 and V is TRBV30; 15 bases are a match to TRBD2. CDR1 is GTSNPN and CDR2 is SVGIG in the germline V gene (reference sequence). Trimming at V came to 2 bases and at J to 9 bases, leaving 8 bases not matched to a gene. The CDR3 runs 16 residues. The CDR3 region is CAWSPPGLAGGREQFF. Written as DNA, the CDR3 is TGTGCCTGGAGTCCGCCGGGACTAGCGGGAGGTCGTGAGCAGTTCTTC.

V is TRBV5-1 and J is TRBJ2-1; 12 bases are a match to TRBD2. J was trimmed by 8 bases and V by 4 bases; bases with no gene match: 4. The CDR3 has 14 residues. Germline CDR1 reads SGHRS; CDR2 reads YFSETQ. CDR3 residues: CASSPTSGSDEQFF. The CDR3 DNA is TGCGCCAGCAGCCCGACTAGCGGGAGCGATGAGCAGTTCTTC.

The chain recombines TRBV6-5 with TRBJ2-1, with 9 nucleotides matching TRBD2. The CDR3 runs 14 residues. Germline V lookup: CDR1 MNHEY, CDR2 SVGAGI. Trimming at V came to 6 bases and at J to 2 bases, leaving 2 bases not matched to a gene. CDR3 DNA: TGTGCCAGCAGCGGGACTAGCCCCTACAATGAGCAGTTCTTC. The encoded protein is CASSGTSPYNEQFF.

CDR3 residues: CASSPWDRKDLVGYTF. The CDR3, as DNA: TGTGCCAGCAGCCCCTGGGACAGGAAAGATCTCGTTGGCTACACCTTC. The V call is TRBV3-1 (or the pseudogene TRBV3-2), the J call TRBJ1-2; TRBD1 aligns across 8 bases. The CDR3 runs to 16 residues. After removal of 4 bases from V and 7 bases from J, the junction contained 14 bases not matched to a gene. Germline-derived CDR1 and CDR2 are LGHDT and YNNKEL (reference sequence).

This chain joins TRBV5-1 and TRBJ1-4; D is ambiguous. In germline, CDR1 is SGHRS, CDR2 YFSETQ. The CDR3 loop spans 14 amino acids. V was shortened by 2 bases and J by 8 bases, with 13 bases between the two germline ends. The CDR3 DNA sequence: TGCGCCAGCAGCTTCGGCAGTGGAGGGGAAAAACTGTTTTTT. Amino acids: CASSFGSGGEKLFF.

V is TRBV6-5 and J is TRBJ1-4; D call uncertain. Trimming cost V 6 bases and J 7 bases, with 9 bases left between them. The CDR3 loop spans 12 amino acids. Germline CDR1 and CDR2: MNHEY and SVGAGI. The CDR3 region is CASSRDVEKLFF. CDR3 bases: TGTGCCAGCAGCCGCGATGTTGAAAAACTGTTTTTT.

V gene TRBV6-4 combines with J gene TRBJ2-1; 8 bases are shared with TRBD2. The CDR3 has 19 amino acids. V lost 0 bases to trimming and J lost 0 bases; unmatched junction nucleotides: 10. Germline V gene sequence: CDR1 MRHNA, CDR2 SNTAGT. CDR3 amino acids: CASSDSMGRLAGSYNEQFF. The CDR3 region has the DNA TGTGCCAGCAGTGACTCGATGGGGCGTCTAGCGGGCTCCTACAATGAGCAGTTCTTC.

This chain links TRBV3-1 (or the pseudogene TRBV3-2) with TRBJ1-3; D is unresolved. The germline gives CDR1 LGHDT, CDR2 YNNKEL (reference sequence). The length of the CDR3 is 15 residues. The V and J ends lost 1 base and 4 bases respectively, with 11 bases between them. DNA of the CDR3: TGTGCCAGCAGCCAAGGACTCCAACCCGGAAACACCATATATTTT. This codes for CASSQGLQPGNTIYF.

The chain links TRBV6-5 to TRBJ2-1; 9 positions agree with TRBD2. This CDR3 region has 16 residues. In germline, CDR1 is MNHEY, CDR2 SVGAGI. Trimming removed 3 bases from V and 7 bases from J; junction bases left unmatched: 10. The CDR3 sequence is CASSYIAGGAANEQFF. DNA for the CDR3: TGTGCCAGCAGTTATATCGCGGGGGGGGCCGCTAATGAGCAGTTCTTC.

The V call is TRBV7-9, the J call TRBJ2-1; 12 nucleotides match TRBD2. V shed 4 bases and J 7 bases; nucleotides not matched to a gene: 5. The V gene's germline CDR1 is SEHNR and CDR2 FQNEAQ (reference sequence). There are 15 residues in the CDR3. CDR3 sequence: CASSSRLAGDNEQFF. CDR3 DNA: TGTGCCAGCAGCTCCCGACTAGCGGGAGATAATGAGCAGTTCTTC.

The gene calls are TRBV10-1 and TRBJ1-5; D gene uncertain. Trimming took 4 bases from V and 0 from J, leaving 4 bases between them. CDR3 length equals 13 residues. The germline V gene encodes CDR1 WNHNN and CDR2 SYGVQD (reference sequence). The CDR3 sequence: CASSAHSNQPQHF. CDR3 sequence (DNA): TGCGCCAGCAGTGCCCATAGCAATCAGCCCCAGCATTTT.

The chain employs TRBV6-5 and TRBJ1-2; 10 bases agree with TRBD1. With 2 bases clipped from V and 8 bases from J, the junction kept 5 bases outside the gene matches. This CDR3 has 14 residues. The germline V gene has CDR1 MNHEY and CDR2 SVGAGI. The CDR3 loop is CASSYAGTGEGYTF. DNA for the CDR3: TGTGCCAGCAGTTACGCCGGGACAGGGGAAGGCTACACCTTC.

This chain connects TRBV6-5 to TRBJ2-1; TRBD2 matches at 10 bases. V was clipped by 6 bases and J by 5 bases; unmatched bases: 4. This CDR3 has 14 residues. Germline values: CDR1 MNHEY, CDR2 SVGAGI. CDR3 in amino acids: CASSLSGRDNEQFF. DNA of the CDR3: TGTGCCAGCAGCTTAAGCGGGAGGGACAATGAGCAGTTCTTC.

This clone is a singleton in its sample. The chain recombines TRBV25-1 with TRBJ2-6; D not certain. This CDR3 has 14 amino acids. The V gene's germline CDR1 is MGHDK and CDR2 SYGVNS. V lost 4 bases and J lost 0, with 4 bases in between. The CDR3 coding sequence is TGTGCCAGCAGTGTCCACTCTGGGGCCAACGTCCTGACTTTC. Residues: CASSVHSGANVLTF.

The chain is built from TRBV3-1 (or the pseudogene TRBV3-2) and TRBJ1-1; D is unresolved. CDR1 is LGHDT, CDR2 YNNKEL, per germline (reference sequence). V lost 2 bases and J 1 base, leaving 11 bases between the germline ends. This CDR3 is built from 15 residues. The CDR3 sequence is CASSQWSTQNTEAFF. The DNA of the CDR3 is TGTGCCAGCAGCCAATGGAGCACCCAGAACACTGAAGCTTTCTTT.

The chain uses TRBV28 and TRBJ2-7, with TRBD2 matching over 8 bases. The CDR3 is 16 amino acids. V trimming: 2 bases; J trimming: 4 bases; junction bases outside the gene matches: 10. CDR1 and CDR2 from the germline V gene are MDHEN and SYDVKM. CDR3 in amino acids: CASSLGEYRLAYEQYF. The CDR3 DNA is TGTGCCAGCAGTTTAGGGGAGTACAGACTAGCGTACGAGCAGTACTTC.

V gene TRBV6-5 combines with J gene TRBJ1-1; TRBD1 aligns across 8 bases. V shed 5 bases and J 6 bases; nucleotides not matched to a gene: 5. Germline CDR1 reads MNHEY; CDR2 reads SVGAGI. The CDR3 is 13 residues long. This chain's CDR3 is CASSNPGQAEAFF. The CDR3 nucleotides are TGTGCCAGCAGTAATCCGGGACAGGCTGAAGCTTTCTTT.

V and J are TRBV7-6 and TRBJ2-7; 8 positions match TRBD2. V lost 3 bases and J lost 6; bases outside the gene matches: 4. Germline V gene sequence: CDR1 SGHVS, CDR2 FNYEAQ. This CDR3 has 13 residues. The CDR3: CASSLGLDREQYF. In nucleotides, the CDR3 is TGTGCCAGCAGCTTGGGACTAGATCGCGAGCAGTACTTC.

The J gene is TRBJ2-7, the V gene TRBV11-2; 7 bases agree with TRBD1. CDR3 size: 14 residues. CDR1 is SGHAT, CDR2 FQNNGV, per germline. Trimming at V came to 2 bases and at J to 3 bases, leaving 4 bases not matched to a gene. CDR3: CASSLNSGGYEQYF. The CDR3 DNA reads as TGTGCCAGCAGCTTAAACTCAGGGGGCTACGAGCAGTACTTC.

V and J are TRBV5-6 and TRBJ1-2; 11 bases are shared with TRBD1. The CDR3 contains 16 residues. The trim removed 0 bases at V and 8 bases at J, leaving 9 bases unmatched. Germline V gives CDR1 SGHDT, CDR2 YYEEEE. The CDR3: CASSLARTDRGQGYTF. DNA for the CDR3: TGTGCCAGCAGCTTGGCACGAACGGACAGGGGGCAAGGCTACACCTTC.

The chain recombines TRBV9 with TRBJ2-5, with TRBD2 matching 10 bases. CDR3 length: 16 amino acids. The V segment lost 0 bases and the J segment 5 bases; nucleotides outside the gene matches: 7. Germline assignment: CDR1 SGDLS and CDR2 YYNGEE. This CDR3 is CASSVGASGGSETQYF. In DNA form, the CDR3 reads TGTGCCAGCAGCGTAGGGGCTAGCGGGGGCAGTGAGACCCAGTACTTC.

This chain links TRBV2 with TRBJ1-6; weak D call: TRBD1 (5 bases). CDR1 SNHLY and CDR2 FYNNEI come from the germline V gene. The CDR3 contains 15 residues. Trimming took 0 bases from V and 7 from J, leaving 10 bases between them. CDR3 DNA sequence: TGTGCCAGCAGTGAAGCGCGACAGTCAAATTCACCCCTCCACTTT. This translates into CASSEARQSNSPLHF. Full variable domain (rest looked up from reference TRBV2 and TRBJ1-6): EPEVTQTPSHQVTQMGQEVILRCVPISNHLYFYWYRQILGQKVEFLVSFYNNEISEKSEIFDDQFSVERPDGSNFTLKIRSTKLEDSAMYFCASSEARQSNSPLHFGNGTRLTVT.

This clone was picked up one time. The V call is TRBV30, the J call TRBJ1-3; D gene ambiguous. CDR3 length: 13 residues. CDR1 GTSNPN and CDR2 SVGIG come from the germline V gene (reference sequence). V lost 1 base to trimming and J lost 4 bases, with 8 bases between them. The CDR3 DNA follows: TGTGCCTGGAGTGAAGTGAGGGGAAACACCATATATTTT. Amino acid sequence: CAWSEVRGNTIYF.

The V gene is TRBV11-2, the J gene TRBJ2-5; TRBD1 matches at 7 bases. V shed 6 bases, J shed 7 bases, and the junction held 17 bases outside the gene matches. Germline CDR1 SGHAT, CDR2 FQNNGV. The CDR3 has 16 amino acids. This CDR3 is CASRSDPGTVIVTQYF. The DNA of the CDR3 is TGTGCCAGCAGGTCGGATCCCGGGACAGTAATCGTGACCCAGTACTTC.

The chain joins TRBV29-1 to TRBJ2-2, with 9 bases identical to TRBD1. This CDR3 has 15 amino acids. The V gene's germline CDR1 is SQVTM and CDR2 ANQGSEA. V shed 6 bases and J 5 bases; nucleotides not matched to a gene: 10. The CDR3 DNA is TGCAGCGTGCCGGGACAGGGCCTAATGACCGGGGAGCTGTTTTTT. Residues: CSVPGQGLMTGELFF.

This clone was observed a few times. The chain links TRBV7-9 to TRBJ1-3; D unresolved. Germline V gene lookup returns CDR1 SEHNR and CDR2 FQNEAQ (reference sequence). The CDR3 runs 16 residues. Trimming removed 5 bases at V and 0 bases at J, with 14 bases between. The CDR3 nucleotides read TGTGCCAGCAGCCCAGCGGGTCATGTCTCTGGAAACACCATATATTTT. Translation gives CASSPAGHVSGNTIYF.